There are a few counts of the clone carrying this T cell receptor (beta chain). The sample originates from a study of blood T cells in healthy people across ages. Russia was home to the donors, healthy Caucasian individuals aged roughly 6 to 90. Investigators took ten milliliters of peripheral blood from every donor. Total RNA was isolated from each sample in quantities of at least 5 micrograms. PCR was performed a second time for about 7 to 11 cycles using a sample-barcoded 5' primer and a J-beta primer mix. Each CDR3 protein gets one entry after TCRdb re-called the 5' RACE reads with MiXCR. The repertoire has some 800,000 distinct CDR3 sequences, more than 20% of them found once; the top ten carry roughly 3.5%. The CDR3 covers 18 residues. The germline CDR1 and CDR2 sequences are MGHRA and YSYEKL. Trimming shortened V by 1 base and J by 8 bases, and 24 bases separated the two germline ends. These data were also reused for a study on T cells of mothers and their children.

This clonotype originated in a boy aged 5-17 years in good health. V is TRBV4-1 and J is TRBJ2-1, with D perhaps matching TRBD2 (6 bases). Material: blood. This chain's CDR3 is CASSQALNRERIADEQFF. The CDR3 DNA follows: TGCGCCAGCAGCCAAGCCCTAAACCGGGAGAGGATTGCGGATGAGCAGTTCTTC.